The rows below give T cell receptor beta chains drawn from one sample of a study of T-cell memory formation after mild COVID-19. TCRdb recomputed calls from the 5' RACE reads with MiXCR, one row per CDR3 protein. Of under 600,000 distinct CDR3 sequences in the sample, about a fifth were seen once. The specimen was PBMCs or a T cell subset sorted from them (not recorded which). Receptor source: an adult woman who had mild COVID-19 (a few samples of this study predate the infection). Cell type and time point are not known. The CDR3 runs from the conserved cysteine through the conserved F or W. Each record gives: D gene, V gene, clone size, J gene, CDR3 protein, CDR3 DNA. D genes are given only for firm matches. Clone sizes are given selectively: once, few, many, or a class where the clone is expanded.

d_call: .
v_call: TRBV12-3/TRBV12-4
clone_size: .
j_call: TRBJ1-1
cdr3_aa: CASSLSGTPKLLQAFF
cdr3_nt: TGTGCCAGCAGTTTAAGCGGGACCCCAAAACTCCTCCAAGCTTTCTTT

d_call: .
v_call: TRBV7-3
clone_size: .
j_call: TRBJ2-1
cdr3_aa: CASSSDRDSSYNEQFF
cdr3_nt: TGTGCCAGCAGCTCAGACCGGGACTCGTCCTACAATGAGCAGTTCTTC

d_call: .
v_call: TRBV11-2
clone_size: few
j_call: TRBJ2-1
cdr3_aa: CASSSQERNEQFF
cdr3_nt: TGTGCCAGCAGCTCCCAAGAAAGGAATGAGCAGTTCTTC

d_call: TRBD2
v_call: TRBV12-3/TRBV12-4
clone_size: .
j_call: TRBJ2-7
cdr3_aa: CASSLAGGPLGWEQYF
cdr3_nt: TGTGCCAGCTCGCTAGCGGGAGGGCCCCTAGGTTGGGAGCAGTACTTC

d_call: TRBD1
v_call: TRBV12-3/TRBV12-4
clone_size: few
j_call: TRBJ1-5
cdr3_aa: CASNPDRGYQPQHF
cdr3_nt: TGTGCCAGTAACCCGGACAGGGGTTATCAGCCCCAGCATTTT

d_call: .
v_call: TRBV20-1
clone_size: .
j_call: TRBJ1-2
cdr3_aa: CSGSSVPAGGYTF
cdr3_nt: TGCAGTGGGTCCTCGGTCCCCGCGGGGGGCTACACCTTC

d_call: .
v_call: TRBV19
clone_size: few
j_call: TRBJ1-5
cdr3_aa: CASTTSPGGSNQPQHF
cdr3_nt: TGTGCCAGTACCACATCCCCCGGGGGCAGCAATCAGCCCCAGCATTTT

d_call: TRBD1
v_call: TRBV7-9
clone_size: many
j_call: TRBJ2-7
cdr3_aa: CASSLQGDLTYEQYF
cdr3_nt: TGTGCCAGCAGCTTGCAGGGGGACCTTACCTACGAGCAGTACTTC

d_call: .
v_call: TRBV10-3
clone_size: .
j_call: TRBJ2-3
cdr3_aa: CATGGTSTDTQYF
cdr3_nt: TGTGCCACCGGCGGCACGAGCACAGATACGCAGTATTTT

d_call: TRBD1
v_call: TRBV5-4
clone_size: once
j_call: TRBJ2-7
cdr3_aa: CASSESPGQGAYEQYF
cdr3_nt: TGTGCCAGCAGCGAGTCCCCTGGACAGGGGGCATACGAGCAGTACTTC

d_call: .
v_call: TRBV7-2
clone_size: few
j_call: TRBJ1-1
cdr3_aa: CASRWGNTEAFF
cdr3_nt: TGTGCCAGCAGGTGGGGCAACACTGAAGCTTTCTTT

d_call: TRBD1
v_call: TRBV7-9
clone_size: few
j_call: TRBJ2-7
cdr3_aa: CASGERTGTYEQYF
cdr3_nt: TGTGCCAGCGGAGAAAGGACAGGGACCTACGAGCAGTACTTC

d_call: TRBD1
v_call: TRBV4-1
clone_size: few
j_call: TRBJ2-3
cdr3_aa: CASSRNNFPLSGTGGTDTQYF
cdr3_nt: TGCGCCAGCAGCCGGAATAATTTTCCCCTCTCCGGGACAGGGGGCACAGATACGCAGTATTTT

d_call: .
v_call: TRBV11-2
clone_size: .
j_call: TRBJ2-1
cdr3_aa: CASSLGAQWEQFF
cdr3_nt: TGTGCCAGCAGCTTAGGAGCTCAATGGGAGCAGTTCTTC

d_call: TRBD2
v_call: TRBV7-2
clone_size: many
j_call: TRBJ2-1
cdr3_aa: CASSPRGDEQFF
cdr3_nt: TGTGCCAGCAGCCCCCGGGGGGATGAGCAGTTCTTC

d_call: .
v_call: TRBV7-3
clone_size: many
j_call: TRBJ2-3
cdr3_aa: CASSLSPSTDTQYF
cdr3_nt: TGTGCCAGCAGCTTATCCCCTAGCACAGATACGCAGTATTTT

d_call: .
v_call: TRBV9
clone_size: few
j_call: TRBJ2-2
cdr3_aa: CASNHELTGELFF
cdr3_nt: TGTGCCAGCAATCACGAGCTCACCGGGGAGCTGTTTTTT

d_call: TRBD2
v_call: TRBV20-1
clone_size: few
j_call: TRBJ2-1
cdr3_aa: CSVRGTSGSVEQFF
cdr3_nt: TGCAGTGTCAGGGGGACTAGCGGGAGTGTGGAGCAGTTCTTC

d_call: TRBD2
v_call: TRBV20-1
clone_size: once
j_call: TRBJ2-5
cdr3_aa: CSARDLPTLRDYSTSETQYF
cdr3_nt: TGCAGTGCTAGAGACCTTCCAACCCTCCGGGACTACTCGACATCAGAGACCCAGTACTTC

d_call: .
v_call: TRBV19
clone_size: .
j_call: TRBJ2-3
cdr3_aa: CASSLPSSRTTTDTQYF
cdr3_nt: TGTGCCAGTAGTTTACCCTCCTCCAGGACTACCACAGATACGCAGTATTTT

d_call: .
v_call: TRBV29-1
clone_size: .
j_call: TRBJ2-7
cdr3_aa: CSVSEGGNLHEQYF
cdr3_nt: TGCAGCGTCTCTGAGGGGGGAAATCTCCACGAGCAGTACTTC

d_call: TRBD2
v_call: TRBV24-1
clone_size: few
j_call: TRBJ2-5
cdr3_aa: CATSATGRPSGSGETQYF
cdr3_nt: TGTGCCACCAGTGCCACGGGGAGGCCTAGCGGGAGTGGGGAGACCCAGTACTTC

d_call: .
v_call: TRBV7-2
clone_size: few
j_call: TRBJ2-1
cdr3_aa: CASRWEVGEQFF
cdr3_nt: TGTGCCAGCAGATGGGAGGTTGGCGAGCAGTTCTTC

d_call: .
v_call: TRBV13
clone_size: .
j_call: TRBJ1-2
cdr3_aa: CASSREVLPNYGYTF
cdr3_nt: TGTGCCAGCAGCAGGGAGGTCCTTCCTAACTATGGCTACACCTTC

d_call: .
v_call: TRBV7-9
clone_size: .
j_call: TRBJ1-1
cdr3_aa: CASSFPGDFKNTEAFF
cdr3_nt: TGTGCCAGCAGCTTTCCGGGGGACTTCAAGAACACTGAAGCTTTCTTT

d_call: TRBD2
v_call: TRBV13
clone_size: .
j_call: TRBJ2-5
cdr3_aa: CASSSPSGLLTSRVETQYF
cdr3_nt: TGTGCCAGCAGCTCCCCTAGCGGACTCCTAACAAGCCGGGTGGAGACCCAGTACTTC

d_call: .
v_call: TRBV6-5
clone_size: .
j_call: TRBJ1-1
cdr3_aa: CASHASGGMRNSEAFF
cdr3_nt: TGTGCCAGCCACGCTAGCGGGGGCATGAGAAACTCTGAAGCTTTCTTT

d_call: TRBD1
v_call: TRBV5-5
clone_size: .
j_call: TRBJ2-7
cdr3_aa: CASSLVAQGTTYEQYF
cdr3_nt: TGTGCCAGCAGCTTGGTCGCACAGGGGACCACCTACGAGCAGTACTTC

d_call: TRBD1
v_call: TRBV10-3
clone_size: few
j_call: TRBJ2-3
cdr3_aa: CAISEPRTGNTDTQYF
cdr3_nt: TGTGCCATCAGTGAGCCTAGGACAGGAAACACAGATACGCAGTATTTT

d_call: .
v_call: TRBV27
clone_size: .
j_call: TRBJ2-7
cdr3_aa: CASSSGWGSPALDEQYF
cdr3_nt: TGTGCCAGCAGTTCCGGATGGGGAAGCCCAGCTTTGGACGAGCAGTACTTC

d_call: .
v_call: TRBV24-1
clone_size: .
j_call: TRBJ2-2
cdr3_aa: CATSHPVPSTGELFF
cdr3_nt: TGTGCCACCAGTCATCCGGTCCCGAGTACCGGGGAGCTGTTTTTT